This record concerns one TCR beta chain sequence. This clonotype was seen a few times. The clone's antigen remains unknown. No much larger clone is present one base from it, and per-base qualities are unavailable. Library preparation was by RT-PCR. The sample was run on an Illumina HiSeq 2500. TCRdb itself trimmed the public reads at Q25 with fastp, ran MiXCR and retained productive beta chains. Every entry covers one CDR3 protein and lists the most common genes and DNA from its rows. Within this sample are around 570,000 distinct CDR3 sequences, with 11% of them counted one time only. Of the sample, 9.5% to 11% falls within the top ten clones. The CDR3 has 16 amino acids, counting the end cysteine and phenylalanine. Only the CDR3 part of the read is kept: 48 bases, read in frame from the first base. CDR1 and CDR2 are drawn from the germline V gene: MNHEY, SVGAGI. The germline V and J ends show losses of 2 bases and 0 bases respectively, and no gene match explains 5 bases of the junction.

These data belong to a study of response to subunit inactivated influenza vaccine (dated by TCRdb to 2016 to 2019). With regard to the full study: To follow how T cells responded to a trivalent subunit inactivated influenza vaccine, the researchers relied on deep quantitative profiling of the T cell receptor repertoire.

Points the paper makes about the study in general: It was suggested by the authors that each seasonal influenza vaccination may recruit only a limited number of new T cells.

This sample was shared with a second study, whose subject was T cells expressing NK-cell markers. The second study's paper adds: TCR beta cDNA libraries were prepared using 5'RACE template switching, which introduced a universal primer site and unique molecular identifiers. Fewer than ten donors provided sorted CD3+CD56+NKG2C+, CD3+CD56+NKG2C- and CD3+CD56-NKG2C+ T-cell subsets, whose TCR beta-chain repertoires were profiled. Of the eight sequenced donors, seven were found to be HCMV-seropositive and one was found to be HCMV-seronegative. To restrict sorting to alphabetaTCR-expressing T cells, an anti-gammadeltaTCR antibody was added in several experiments. In six donors, the dominant CD3+CD56+NKG2C+ clonotypes ranked among the top 10 CD8+ clonotypes, making up about 1.0-8% of CD8+ T cells. Those dominant clonotypes were again the most abundant among CD3+CD56-NKG2C+ cells in several donors, at about 25-60.1%. Whether the expanded NKG2C-expressing T cell clones were specific for HCMV antigens was left unclear. Randomly selected healthy volunteers, three men and five women, were used as the eight sequenced donors. To determine HCMV serostatus, a commercial ELISA kit was used to detect HCMV-specific IgG in serum. Ficoll density gradient centrifugation was used to isolate peripheral blood mononuclear cells from blood. Bulk peripheral blood T-cell repertoires were additionally sequenced from unsorted PBMC for several donors. Synthesis of cDNA was primed from the TCR beta constant segment and was followed by two consecutive PCR amplification steps. The libraries were sequenced on Illumina HiSeq 2000/2500, MiSeq or NextSeq, producing 2 x 150 bp reads. MIGEC handled demultiplexing of the reads and grouping by UMI, while MiTCR was used to assemble and quantify clonotypes. Only TCR cDNA sequences supported by at least two reads were kept to exclude erroneous sequences. Downstream repertoire analysis used the tcR package, and clonotypes were matched across fractions by CDR3 nucleotide sequence plus V segment. VDJmatch was used to annotate antigen specificity against VDJdb, with one amino acid substitution allowed in CDR3.

The V and J segments used are TRBV6-5 and TRBJ2-3; TRBD2 agrees with 7 junctional bases. The TCR sequence derives from a man aged 50 or older who received an inactivated influenza vaccine. Donor details come from another sample of the same person, matched by shared clones. The input for sequencing was PBMCs from blood, taken on the day of vaccination. The CDR3 loop reads CASSYVSGASTDTQYF. The DNA sequence is TGTGCCAGCAGTTACGTCAGCGGGGCGAGCACAGATACGCAGTATTTT.